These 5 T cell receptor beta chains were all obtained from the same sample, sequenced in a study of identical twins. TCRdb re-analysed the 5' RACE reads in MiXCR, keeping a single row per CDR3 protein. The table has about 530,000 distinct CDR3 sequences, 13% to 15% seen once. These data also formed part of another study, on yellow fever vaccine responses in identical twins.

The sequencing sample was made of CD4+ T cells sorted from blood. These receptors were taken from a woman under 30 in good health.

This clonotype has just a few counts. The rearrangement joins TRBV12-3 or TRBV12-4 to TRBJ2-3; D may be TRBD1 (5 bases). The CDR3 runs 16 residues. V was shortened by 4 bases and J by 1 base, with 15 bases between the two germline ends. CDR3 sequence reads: CASSSTGPLGTDTQYF. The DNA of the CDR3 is TGTGCCAGCAGTTCCACAGGTCCCTTAGGCACAGATACGCAGTATTTT.

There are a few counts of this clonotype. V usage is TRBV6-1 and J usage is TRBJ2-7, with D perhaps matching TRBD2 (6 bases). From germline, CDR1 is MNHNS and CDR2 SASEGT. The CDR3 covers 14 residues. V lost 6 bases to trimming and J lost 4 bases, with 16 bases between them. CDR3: CASRTGTPPYEQYF. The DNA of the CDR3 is TGTGCCAGCAGGACCGGGACTCCTCCTTACGAGCAGTACTTC.

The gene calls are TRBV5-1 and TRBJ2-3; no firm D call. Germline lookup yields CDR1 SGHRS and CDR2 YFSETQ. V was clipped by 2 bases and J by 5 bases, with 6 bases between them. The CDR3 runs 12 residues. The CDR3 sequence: CASSFAEDTQYF. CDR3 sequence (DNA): TGCGCCAGCAGCTTCGCGGAAGATACGCAGTATTTT.

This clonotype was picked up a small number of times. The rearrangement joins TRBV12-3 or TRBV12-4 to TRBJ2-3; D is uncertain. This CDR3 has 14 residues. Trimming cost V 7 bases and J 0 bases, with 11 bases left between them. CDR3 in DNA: TGTGCCAGCACTAGGTCATCTAGCACAGATACGCAGTATTTT. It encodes CASTRSSSTDTQYF.

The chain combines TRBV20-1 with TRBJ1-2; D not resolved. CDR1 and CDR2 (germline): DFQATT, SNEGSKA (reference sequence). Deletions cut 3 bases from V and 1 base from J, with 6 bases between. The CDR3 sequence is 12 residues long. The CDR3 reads CSASEVNYGYTF. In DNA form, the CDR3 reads TGCAGTGCTAGTGAGGTTAACTATGGCTACACCTTC.